The 16 T cell receptor beta chains below were found in one sample sequenced in a study of glioma-infiltrating T cells after dendritic cell vaccination. Sequenced by immunoSEQ multiplex PCR; TCRdb stores in-frame clones only, minus some. The sample yields around 100,000 clones, roughly 76% seen once. The sequences come from blood, collected before dendritic cell vaccination. These receptors all stem from a human donor with glioblastoma.

The chain carries TRBV11-3 and TRBJ2-7, with D possibly being TRBD1 (6 bases). CDR3 length: 13 amino acids. Germline V lookup: CDR1 SGHNT, CDR2 YENEEA. V lost 5 bases, J lost 3 bases, and 11 bases lay in between. The CDR3: CASSRGTNYEQYF. CDR3 coding DNA: TGTGCCAGCAGCAGGGGGACAAACTACGAGCAGTACTTC.

This clone has more than one count but fewer than ten. The chain carries TRBV14 and TRBJ1-2; a possible D gene is TRBD1 (5 bases). The germline V gene has CDR1 SGHDN and CDR2 FVKESK. Deletions cut 4 bases from V and 10 bases from J, with 13 bases between. The CDR3 contains 12 residues. The CDR3 DNA reads as TGTGCCAGCAGCCCTCTCTGGGGCGTCTACACCTTC. Its protein product is CASSPLWGVYTF.

V gene TRBV6-6 combines with J gene TRBJ1-1; 7 bases line up with TRBD1. This CDR3 spans 15 amino acids. In germline, CDR1 is MNHNY, CDR2 SVGAGI (reference sequence). The J segment lost 1 base and the V segment lost 2 bases, leaving 4 bases of the junction unmatched. CDR3 nucleotide sequence: TGTGCCAGCAGTTACAGGGGACAGCCGAACACTGAAGCTTTCTTT. Translation gives CASSYRGQPNTEAFF.

CDR3 DNA: TGTGCCAGCAGCCTCGACAGGCTCACCGGGGAGCTGTTTTTT. It yields the protein CASSLDRLTGELFF. The chain uses TRBV7-2 and TRBJ2-2; D may be TRBD1 (6 bases). The CDR3 totals 14 residues. CDR1 and CDR2 (germline): SGHTA, FQGNSA. Trimming pared 5 bases from V and 4 bases from J, leaving 11 bases between.

This chain links TRBV18 with TRBJ1-1, with D unclear. The germline CDR1 and CDR2 sequences are KGHSH and LQKENI. This CDR3 has 14 residues. Trimming removed 1 base at V and 13 bases at J, with 19 bases between. As DNA, the CDR3 is TGTGCCAGCTCACCACGAGGAAGCCTCGGGAATGATTTCTTT. Translation: CASSPRGSLGNDFF.

This chain uses TRBV5-5 with TRBJ1-6, with TRBD1 as a possible D gene (6 bases). This CDR3 has 17 residues. V was trimmed by 3 bases and J by 9 bases, leaving 22 bases between them. Germline V CDR1 and CDR2: SGHKS, YYEKEE (reference sequence). In DNA, the CDR3 is TGTGCCAGCAGCTGGACCGGGACAACGTTCTCAATTTCACCCCTCCACTTT. Translation: CASSWTGTTFSISPLHF.

The chain couples TRBV18 to TRBJ2-5; 9 positions match TRBD2. The V gene end was trimmed by 4 bases and the J gene end by 1 base; junction bases not matched to a gene: 7. Germline V gene lookup returns CDR1 KGHSH and CDR2 LQKENI. The CDR3 consists of 16 residues. Here the CDR3 DNA reads TGTGCCAGCTCACGAACAAGTAGCGGGGGCCAAGAGACCCAGTACTTC. Its translation is CASSRTSSGGQETQYF.

This clone showed up just once. The chain joins TRBV7-9 to TRBJ2-7, with D perhaps matching TRBD1 (5 bases). Trimming shortened V by 1 base and J by 11 bases, and 15 bases separated the two germline ends. The CDR3 has 13 amino acids. The germline V gene has CDR1 SEHNR and CDR2 FQNEAQ (reference sequence). The chain's CDR3 is CASSLEAEQAKYF. CDR3 bases: TGTGCCAGCAGCTTAGAGGCGGAACAGGCCAAGTACTTC.

The J gene is TRBJ1-1, the V gene TRBV10-1; tentative D call: TRBD1 (5 bases). The CDR3 is 14 residues long. Trimming left V 8 bases short and J 0 bases short, with 13 bases between. From germline, CDR1 is WNHNN and CDR2 SYGVQD (reference sequence). CDR3 region: CASRGKGMNTEAFF. The CDR3 region has the DNA TGCGCCAGCCGGGGGAAGGGAATGAACACTGAAGCTTTCTTT.

This clone was recorded only once. The V and J genes are TRBV5-6 and TRBJ1-2; D is undetermined. Germline V gives CDR1 SGHDT, CDR2 YYEEEE. Deletions cut 5 bases from V and 7 bases from J, with 21 bases between. This CDR3 is 15 amino acids long. The CDR3 is CASRDLVGRKSGYTF. The DNA of the CDR3 is TGTGCCAGCAGAGATCTAGTGGGGAGGAAAAGTGGCTACACCTTC.

V usage is TRBV6-1 and J usage is TRBJ1-2; D uncertain. Germline-derived CDR1 and CDR2 are MNHNS and SASEGT. The CDR3 length is 12 residues. With 9 bases removed from V and 4 bases from J, the gap between germline ends came to 12 bases. The DNA of the CDR3 is TGTGCCAGTAGTCGTACGGGCTATGGCTACACCTTC. It yields the protein CASSRTGYGYTF.

This clone showed up just once. The rearrangement uses TRBV5-1 and TRBJ2-5, with D tentatively TRBD2 (5 bases). With 4 bases removed from V and 2 bases from J, the gap between germline ends came to 12 bases. Germline values: CDR1 SGHRS, CDR2 YFSETQ. This CDR3 region has 14 residues. CDR3 sequence: CASSPDFLQETQYF. The CDR3 coding sequence is TGCGCCAGCAGCCCGGACTTTTTGCAAGAGACCCAGTACTTC. Full variable domain (rest looked up from reference TRBV5-1 and TRBJ2-5): KAGVTQTPRYLIKTRGQQVTLSCSPISGHRSVSWYQQTPGQGLQFLFEYFSETQRNKGNFPGRFSGRQFSNSRSEMNVSTLELGDSALYLCASSPDFLQETQYFGPGTRLLVL.

The chain is built from TRBV5-1 and TRBJ2-3; 9 nucleotides agree with TRBD1. The CDR3 totals 15 residues. CDR1 and CDR2 (germline): SGHRS, YFSETQ. The ends lost 7 bases at V and 6 bases at J; junction bases unmatched: 12. This CDR3 is CASLAGTGMGDTQYF. The CDR3 region has the DNA TGCGCCAGCCTCGCCGGGACAGGGATGGGTGATACGCAGTATTTT.

The gene calls are TRBV11-2 and TRBJ2-5; weak D call: TRBD2 (5 bases). The germline V gene encodes CDR1 SGHAT and CDR2 FQNNGV. Trimming took 3 bases from V and 3 from J, leaving 8 bases between them. The CDR3 extends over 13 amino acids. Written as DNA, the CDR3 is TGTGCCAGCAGCTTTACTAGGGAAGAGACCCAGTACTTC. Residues: CASSFTREETQYF.

The rearrangement uses TRBV7-2 and TRBJ2-5; maybe TRBD2 (5 bases). Germline V lookup: CDR1 SGHTA, CDR2 FQGNSA. This CDR3 region has 14 residues. The V end lost 2 bases, the J end lost 1 base, and 8 bases lay between the germline ends. The CDR3 loop is CASSLSGGQETQYF. CDR3 nucleotides: TGTGCCAGCAGCTTAAGTGGAGGCCAAGAGACCCAGTACTTC.

The V and J genes are TRBV5-1 and TRBJ2-5, with D perhaps matching TRBD2 (7 bases). The CDR3 is made up of 14 amino acids. V lost 4 bases to trimming and J lost 3 bases, with 13 bases between them. Looked up from germline, CDR1 is SGHRS and CDR2 is YFSETQ. In nucleotides, the CDR3 is TGCGCCAGCAGCGGGGGGGCGGTCGAAGAGACCCAGTACTTC. Translated: CASSGGAVEETQYF.